This T cell receptor beta chain was recovered during a study of blood T cell repertoires in COVID-19. At the level of the study: The United States, Italy and Spain supplied acute and convalescent COVID-19 samples.

In the original analysis: How many nucleated cells were present was estimated from reference gene primer amplification. The table came from immunoSEQ multiplex PCR; TCRdb's copy has only in-frame clones and leaves some out. The DNA was the basis for D and trimming; V, J and clone size are from that table. The sample lists tens of thousands of clones, 70% to 90% occurring once. V lost 5 bases to trimming and J lost 0 bases; unmatched junction nucleotides: 10. The germline CDR1 and CDR2 sequences are SGHVS and FQNEAQ. The CDR3 loop spans 17 amino acids. V is TRBV7-8 and J is TRBJ2-4, with 7 bases identical to TRBD1. This clonotype originated in a woman older than 75 with active COVID-19. The sequenced material came from peripheral blood. The CDR3 here is CASSRDSDRGAKNIQYF. CDR3 nucleotide sequence: TGTGCCAGCAGCCGGGACAGTGATCGGGGAGCCAAAAACATTCAGTACTTC.